The sequence of this T cell receptor beta chain was determined in a study of spatial heterogeneity in lung cancer. As for the study in general: On average, each unique TCR and UMI combination appeared more than ten times in raw reads.

Every TCR cDNA molecule carried a tag that served as a unique molecular identifier. TCRdb used MiXCR to reprocess the 5' RACE reads, holding one entry per CDR3 protein. This sample has some 55,000 distinct CDR3 sequences, with roughly 6.6% found just once. V was clipped by 5 bases and J by 5 bases; unmatched bases: 11. Looked up from germline, CDR1 is MDHEN and CDR2 is SYDVKM. This CDR3 contains 16 residues. Time point denoted: sample taken at primary tumor resection. Around 68 TRACERx patients with early, untreated non-small cell lung cancer donated samples. Unsorted whole RNA samples from tumor, nontumor lung or frozen PBMC were sequenced.

The chain links TRBV28 to TRBJ2-5; TRBD1 matches 10 bases. This receptor was identified in a female donor with early-stage non-small cell lung cancer. Sequenced material: PBMCs, taken at surgery. CDR3 DNA: TGTGCCAGCAGTAACCTCGGGACAGGGGTTCGGGAGACCCAGTACTTC. Translating gives CASSNLGTGVRETQYF.